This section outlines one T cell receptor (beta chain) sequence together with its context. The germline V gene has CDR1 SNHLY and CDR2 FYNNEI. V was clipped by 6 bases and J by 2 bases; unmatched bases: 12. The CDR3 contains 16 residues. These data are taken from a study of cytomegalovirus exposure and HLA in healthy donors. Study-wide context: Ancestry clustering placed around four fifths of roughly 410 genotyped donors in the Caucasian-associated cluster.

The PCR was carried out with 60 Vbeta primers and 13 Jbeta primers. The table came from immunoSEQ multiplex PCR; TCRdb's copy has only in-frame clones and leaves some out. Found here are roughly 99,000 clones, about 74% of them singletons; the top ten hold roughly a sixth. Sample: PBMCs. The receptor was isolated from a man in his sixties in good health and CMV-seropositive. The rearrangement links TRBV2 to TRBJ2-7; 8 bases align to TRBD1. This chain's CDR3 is CASSQTGALPTYEQYF. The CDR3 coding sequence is TGTGCCAGCAGCCAGACAGGGGCCCTACCTACCTACGAGCAGTACTTC.